This TCR beta chain was sequenced for a study of a mutant IDH1 vaccine in newly diagnosed glioma. Study overall: Receipt of radiotherapy, temozolomide, or both preceded the study, and most received both. Study results and caveats: There seemed to be no relation between pseudoprogression and changes in top peripheral T cell clonotypes.

As regards this clone: Its cognate antigen is unknown.

Time point of the sample: baseline, week 1 (first vaccination visit). Treatment here: pre-vaccination baseline after standard-of-care therapy. The study enrolled donors with new WHO grade 3 or 4 IDH1-mutant, ATRX-lost astrocytomas. The protocol was immunoSEQ multiplex PCR, while the TCRdb copy is restricted to in-frame clones and leaves out a portion. The table lists around 100,000 clones, roughly four fifths of them singletons, with less than 6.5% in the top ten. The CDR3 extends over 15 amino acids. Germline CDR1 reads SGHKS; CDR2 reads YYEKEE (reference sequence). The V gene end was trimmed by 3 bases and the J gene end by 6 bases; junction bases not matched to a gene: 9.

Specimen: PBMCs, collected from a glioma patient treated with radiotherapy, temozolomide or both. The TCR was taken from a man aged 40-49 years with glioma. Some clones in this sample may be carry-over from other donors' samples. The V and J genes are TRBV5-5 and TRBJ1-2, with TRBD1 matching 9 bases. CDR3 residues: CASSSMPGQGNGYTF. For the CDR3, the DNA is TGTGCCAGCAGCTCGATGCCGGGACAGGGTAATGGCTACACCTTC.